The 5 T cell receptor beta chains given below trace back to one sample, sequenced in a study of glioma-infiltrating T cells (dated by TCRdb to 2016 to 2017). TCRdb shows the sequencer as Illumina MiSeq. The iRepertoire nested amplicon-rescue multiplex PCR (arm-PCR) platform was used to amplify TCR alpha and beta CDR3 regions from RNA. TCRdb took the public reads, trimmed them with fastp at Q25, ran MiXCR for clone calling and kept in-frame beta chains. A single entry per CDR3 protein holds the most common genes and DNA from its merged rows. The sample table shows approximately 12,000 distinct CDR3 sequences, and about a quarter are seen once. The biggest ten clones account for around 40% of the sample. The specimen was glioma tissue, nonneoplastic brain tissue, or PBMCs (not recorded which). Receptors were obtained from a human donor with low-grade glioma or glioblastoma, undergoing nonglioma brain surgery, or in good health (not recorded which).

Of note for this clonotype: Since a much larger clone is just one base distant, this may be a read error. The chain employs TRBV7-9 and TRBJ2-7, with 7 positions matching TRBD2. Germline assignment: CDR1 SEHNR and CDR2 FQNEAQ (reference sequence). With V trimmed by 2 bases and J by 6 bases, 7 bases remained unmatched. The length of the CDR3 is 14 residues. The CDR3 bases are TGTGCCAGCAGCTTACTAGCGGAGGCCTCCGAGCAGTACTTC. Amino acids: CASSLLAEASEQYF. Full variable domain (missing parts from reference TRBV7-9 and TRBJ2-7): DTGVSQNPRHKITKRGQNVTFRCDPISEHNRLYWYRQTLGQGPEFLTYFQNEAQLEKSRLLSDRFSAERPKGSFSTLEIQRTEQGDSAMYLCASSLLAEASEQYFGPGTRLTVT.

Concerning this clonotype: A much more abundant neighbour one base away suggests this may be a read error. Since no conserved phenylalanine or tryptophan closes the CDR3, a read error is the likely cause. The DNA is omitted, as the CDR3 cannot be located on it reliably, and the CDR3 follows TCRdb's listing. The chain couples TRBV20-1 to TRBJ2-7; TRBD2, the table's D call, lacks a check against the DNA. The CDR3 is 14 amino acids long, termini counted. Germline V gene sequence: CDR1 DFQATT, CDR2 SNEGSKA (reference sequence). CDR3 loop: CSASPRTSGGVEYL.

This clonotype was detected a few times. The chain links TRBV11-2 to TRBJ2-7; weak D call: TRBD1 (6 bases). CDR3 length: 17 residues. The germline V and J ends were trimmed by 0 bases and 0 bases, with 15 bases remaining between them. Germline values: CDR1 SGHAT, CDR2 FQNNGV. The CDR3 sequence is CASSLDRIGGFSYEQYF. CDR3 bases: TGTGCCAGCAGCTTAGATCGTATAGGGGGATTCTCCTACGAGCAGTACTTC.

This clonotype came up a few times. The chain is built from TRBV20-1 and TRBJ2-3; D tentatively fits TRBD1 or TRBD2 (6 bases each). Trimming cost V 8 bases and J 6 bases, with 21 bases left between them. Germline V lookup: CDR1 DFQATT, CDR2 SNEGSKA (reference sequence). This CDR3 is 14 amino acids long. Here the CDR3 DNA reads TGCAGTTTTCAAGGGGGGCCGGTGGGGGATACGCAGTATTTT. This encodes CSFQGGPVGDTQYF.

This clonotype was detected many times. The CDR3 sequence is CASSSSAHPPRGNTEAFF. The CDR3 DNA reads as TGTGCCAGCAGTTCATCAGCCCACCCCCCGAGGGGGAACACTGAAGCTTTCTTT. The rearrangement joins TRBV28 to TRBJ1-1; a possible D gene is TRBD1 (5 bases). V was trimmed by 4 bases and J by 1 base, leaving 22 bases between them. This CDR3 is 18 amino acids long. The germline CDR1 and CDR2 sequences are MDHEN and SYDVKM.